The rows below give T cell receptor beta chains drawn from one sample of a study of blood T cell repertoires in COVID-19. Here immunoSEQ multiplex PCR was the method, and the copy in TCRdb shows in-frame clones only, minus some. Altogether a few hundred thousand clones are present, 86% being singletons, with the ten largest covering roughly 4.5%. Specimen: PBMCs or T cells enriched from blood (not recorded which). The receptors here all came from a man aged 25-45 years who had recovered from COVID-19. CDR3s include the opening cysteine and the closing phenylalanine or tryptophan. Fields, in order: CDR3 length, V gene, clone size, J gene, D gene, CDR3 protein, CDR3 DNA. A D gene is named only where the DNA matches it firmly. Size is stated for part of the rows, as once, few or many counts, or as a class when the clone is expanded.

len: 14
v_gene: TRBV5-5
abundance: NA
j_gene: TRBJ2-1
d_gene: NA
CDR3aa: CASSLRDSYNEQFF
CDR3nt: TGTGCCAGCAGCCTCCGAGACTCCTACAATGAGCAGTTCTTC

len: 14
v_gene: TRBV6-2/TRBV6-3
abundance: NA
j_gene: TRBJ2-5
d_gene: TRBD2
CDR3aa: CASSYGTSAETQYF
CDR3nt: TGTGCCAGCAGTTACGGGACTAGCGCGGAGACCCAGTACTTC

len: 14
v_gene: TRBV7-9
abundance: NA
j_gene: TRBJ1-2
d_gene: TRBD1
CDR3aa: CASSLERQGSGYTF
CDR3nt: TGTGCCAGCAGCTTAGAACGACAGGGGTCTGGCTACACCTTC

len: 18
v_gene: TRBV6-4
abundance: NA
j_gene: TRBJ1-5
d_gene: TRBD1
CDR3aa: CASRYQGALYIGNQPQHF
CDR3nt: TGTGCCAGCAGATATCAGGGGGCCCTGTATATAGGCAATCAGCCCCAGCATTTT

len: 14
v_gene: TRBV7-8
abundance: NA
j_gene: TRBJ1-5
d_gene: NA
CDR3aa: CASSSTSNNQPQHF
CDR3nt: TGTGCCAGCAGCTCGACATCTAACAATCAGCCCCAGCATTTT

len: 11
v_gene: TRBV6-2/TRBV6-3
abundance: NA
j_gene: TRBJ1-2
d_gene: NA
CDR3aa: CASSLNYGYTF
CDR3nt: TGTGCCAGCAGTTTAAACTATGGCTACACCTTC

len: 17
v_gene: TRBV27
abundance: NA
j_gene: TRBJ1-6
d_gene: NA
CDR3aa: CASSLSLFRAPHSPLHF
CDR3nt: TGTGCCAGCAGTTTATCTCTTTTCAGGGCCCCTCATTCACCCCTCCACTTT

len: 12
v_gene: TRBV9
abundance: once
j_gene: TRBJ2-7
d_gene: NA
CDR3aa: CASSGSGYEQYF
CDR3nt: TGTGCCAGCAGCGGGTCGGGCTACGAGCAGTACTTC

len: 14
v_gene: TRBV11-3
abundance: NA
j_gene: TRBJ2-3
d_gene: NA
CDR3aa: CASSHLTSTDTQYF
CDR3nt: TGTGCCAGCAGCCACCTGACTAGCACAGATACGCAGTATTTT

len: 13
v_gene: TRBV6-5
abundance: NA
j_gene: TRBJ1-1
d_gene: TRBD1
CDR3aa: CASSYGTGTEAFF
CDR3nt: TGTGCCAGCAGTTACGGGACAGGCACTGAAGCTTTCTTT

len: 11
v_gene: TRBV7-2
abundance: once
j_gene: TRBJ2-7
d_gene: NA
CDR3aa: CASSSRYEQYF
CDR3nt: TGTGCCAGCAGCTCTCGCTACGAGCAGTACTTC

len: 18
v_gene: TRBV10-3
abundance: NA
j_gene: TRBJ1-6
d_gene: NA
CDR3aa: CAISEGAVSRPYNSPLHF
CDR3nt: TGTGCCATCAGTGAAGGGGCCGTCTCTAGGCCCTATAATTCACCCCTCCACTTT

len: 15
v_gene: TRBV6-4
abundance: NA
j_gene: TRBJ2-1
d_gene: TRBD1
CDR3aa: CASSDDRVGYNEQFF
CDR3nt: TGTGCCAGCAGTGACGACAGGGTCGGCTACAATGAGCAGTTCTTC

len: 16
v_gene: TRBV7-8
abundance: NA
j_gene: TRBJ2-4
d_gene: NA
CDR3aa: CASSPGAGTYKNIQYF
CDR3nt: TGTGCCAGCAGCCCAGGGGCCGGGACCTACAAAAACATTCAGTACTTC

len: 17
v_gene: TRBV27
abundance: NA
j_gene: TRBJ1-4
d_gene: NA
CDR3aa: CASSPSEGRPNNEKLFF
CDR3nt: TGTGCCAGCAGCCCATCGGAGGGACGGCCCAATAATGAAAAACTGTTTTTT

len: 14
v_gene: TRBV5-6
abundance: NA
j_gene: TRBJ1-1
d_gene: NA
CDR3aa: CASSPLQGATEAFF
CDR3nt: TGTGCCAGCAGCCCCCTACAGGGCGCCACTGAAGCTTTCTTT

len: 15
v_gene: TRBV11-2
abundance: once
j_gene: TRBJ2-3
d_gene: NA
CDR3aa: CASSKTGTATDTQYF
CDR3nt: TGTGCCAGCAGCAAAACCGGGACTGCCACAGATACGCAGTATTTT

len: 16
v_gene: TRBV7-9
abundance: NA
j_gene: TRBJ2-2
d_gene: NA
CDR3aa: CASSPPGLPRTGELFF
CDR3nt: TGTGCCAGCAGCCCCCCGGGACTCCCACGGACCGGGGAGCTGTTTTTT

len: 15
v_gene: TRBV14
abundance: NA
j_gene: TRBJ1-2
d_gene: TRBD1
CDR3aa: CASSQEGQGNYGYTF
CDR3nt: TGTGCCAGCAGCCAAGAGGGACAGGGGAACTATGGCTACACCTTC

len: 14
v_gene: TRBV29-1
abundance: NA
j_gene: TRBJ1-4
d_gene: NA
CDR3aa: CSVASRSFNEKLFF
CDR3nt: TGCAGCGTTGCTTCGAGGTCCTTTAATGAAAAACTGTTTTTT

len: 15
v_gene: TRBV27
abundance: NA
j_gene: TRBJ2-2
d_gene: TRBD1
CDR3aa: CASSPRRGRFGELFF
CDR3nt: TGTGCCAGCAGTCCCCGCAGGGGGCGGTTCGGGGAGCTGTTTTTT

len: 15
v_gene: TRBV7-9
abundance: NA
j_gene: TRBJ2-7
d_gene: NA
CDR3aa: CASSLVGLAPHEQYF
CDR3nt: TGTGCCAGCAGCTTAGTCGGCCTAGCTCCCCACGAGCAGTACTTC

len: 15
v_gene: TRBV6-2/TRBV6-3
abundance: NA
j_gene: TRBJ2-5
d_gene: TRBD2
CDR3aa: CASSYFLAGEETQYF
CDR3nt: TGTGCCAGCAGTTACTTTCTAGCGGGGGAAGAGACCCAGTACTTC

len: 15
v_gene: TRBV28
abundance: NA
j_gene: TRBJ2-2
d_gene: NA
CDR3aa: CASRRGNRNTGELFF
CDR3nt: TGTGCCAGCAGACGGGGAAATAGGAACACCGGGGAGCTGTTTTTT

len: 15
v_gene: TRBV2
abundance: NA
j_gene: TRBJ2-1
d_gene: TRBD2
CDR3aa: CASSEDSGGYNEQFF
CDR3nt: TGTGCCAGCAGTGAGGATAGCGGGGGGTACAATGAGCAGTTCTTC

len: 14
v_gene: TRBV7-9
abundance: NA
j_gene: TRBJ2-7
d_gene: NA
CDR3aa: CASSASGRGYEQYF
CDR3nt: TGTGCCAGCAGCGCATCCGGTAGGGGCTACGAGCAGTACTTC

len: 14
v_gene: TRBV11-2
abundance: NA
j_gene: TRBJ2-5
d_gene: NA
CDR3aa: CASSLPGTSETQYF
CDR3nt: TGTGCCAGCAGCTTACCAGGGACTTCAGAGACCCAGTACTTC

len: 14
v_gene: TRBV7-2
abundance: NA
j_gene: TRBJ1-4
d_gene: TRBD1
CDR3aa: CASTDQGQDEKLFF
CDR3nt: TGTGCCAGCACCGACCAGGGACAGGATGAAAAACTGTTTTTT

len: 15
v_gene: TRBV19
abundance: NA
j_gene: TRBJ1-2
d_gene: NA
CDR3aa: CASSTYRTDRDGYTF
CDR3nt: TGTGCCAGTAGTACTTACCGGACAGATAGGGATGGCTACACCTTC

len: 13
v_gene: TRBV24-1
abundance: NA
j_gene: TRBJ1-2
d_gene: NA
CDR3aa: CATSDLNRDGYTF
CDR3nt: TGTGCCACCAGTGACCTGAACAGGGATGGCTACACCTTC

len: 15
v_gene: TRBV21-1
abundance: NA
j_gene: TRBJ2-3
d_gene: NA
CDR3aa: CASIPGGRKRPPAYF
CDR3nt: TGTGCCAGCATACCCGGCGGGCGGAAACGACCCCCCGCGTATTTT

len: 15
v_gene: TRBV10-2
abundance: once
j_gene: TRBJ2-2
d_gene: TRBD2
CDR3aa: CASLSGGMNTGELFF
CDR3nt: TGCGCCAGCCTCTCGGGGGGGATGAACACCGGGGAGCTGTTTTTT

len: 14
v_gene: TRBV18
abundance: NA
j_gene: TRBJ1-5
d_gene: TRBD1
CDR3aa: CASSLQGVNQPQHF
CDR3nt: TGTGCCAGCTCACTGCAGGGGGTCAATCAGCCCCAGCATTTT

len: 14
v_gene: TRBV11-3
abundance: NA
j_gene: TRBJ1-2
d_gene: TRBD1
CDR3aa: CASSLEGQGDGYTF
CDR3nt: TGTGCCAGCAGCTTAGAAGGACAGGGGGACGGCTACACCTTC

len: 14
v_gene: TRBV27
abundance: NA
j_gene: TRBJ1-2
d_gene: NA
CDR3aa: CASSLLGGDYGYTF
CDR3nt: TGTGCCAGCAGTTTATTGGGCGGGGACTATGGCTACACCTTC

len: 15
v_gene: TRBV6-5
abundance: NA
j_gene: TRBJ2-1
d_gene: NA
CDR3aa: CASSYSNRFYNEQFF
CDR3nt: TGTGCCAGCAGTTACTCGAACAGATTCTACAATGAGCAGTTCTTC

len: 14
v_gene: TRBV5-4
abundance: NA
j_gene: TRBJ1-2
d_gene: TRBD1
CDR3aa: CASSLTGGGDGYTF
CDR3nt: TGTGCCAGCAGTCTTACAGGGGGCGGCGATGGCTACACCTTC

len: 18
v_gene: TRBV5-1
abundance: NA
j_gene: TRBJ2-5
d_gene: TRBD2
CDR3aa: CASSKLAGGGRFEETQYF
CDR3nt: TGCGCCAGCAGCAAATTAGCGGGGGGCGGTAGGTTTGAAGAGACCCAGTACTTC

len: 14
v_gene: TRBV18
abundance: NA
j_gene: TRBJ1-2
d_gene: TRBD1
CDR3aa: CASSPGTGDYGYTF
CDR3nt: TGTGCCAGCTCACCCGGGACAGGGGACTATGGCTACACCTTC

len: 16
v_gene: TRBV7-6
abundance: NA
j_gene: TRBJ2-3
d_gene: NA
CDR3aa: CASSWGGDFGTDTQYF
CDR3nt: TGTGCCAGCAGTTGGGGCGGGGATTTCGGCACAGATACGCAGTATTTT

len: 16
v_gene: TRBV4-1
abundance: NA
j_gene: TRBJ1-2
d_gene: NA
CDR3aa: CASSQEVNLAVYGYTF
CDR3nt: TGCGCCAGCAGCCAAGAAGTCAACTTGGCGGTCTATGGCTACACCTTC

len: 15
v_gene: TRBV19
abundance: NA
j_gene: TRBJ2-3
d_gene: TRBD1
CDR3aa: CASSIGDRGTDTQYF
CDR3nt: TGTGCCAGTAGTATAGGGGACAGGGGCACAGATACGCAGTATTTT

len: 16
v_gene: TRBV27
abundance: NA
j_gene: TRBJ1-4
d_gene: TRBD1
CDR3aa: CASTNQPAGGNEKLFF
CDR3nt: TGTGCCAGCACAAATCAACCCGCAGGGGGCAATGAAAAACTGTTTTTT